The text below deals with one T cell receptor (beta chain). This clone is a singleton in its sample. Its antigen remains undetermined. The record has no base qualities; no much larger clone is one base away. This record belongs to a study of T cell responses to AZD1222 COVID-19 vaccine (dated by TCRdb to the early 2020s). About the study as a whole: TCR sequencing was performed for 233 trial participants, of whom some 200 were given two doses of AZD1222 and around 26 were given two doses of MenACWY control vaccine. Trial participants were enrolled by age into 18-55, 56-69 and 70-plus year subgroups, with about 150, 28 and 57 TCR-sequenced participants respectively. On the study overall, not on this receptor specifically: A significant rise in spike-specific TCR breadth and depth was observed after two AZD1222 doses relative to day 0 and relative to MenACWY recipients. The 56-69-year group was small, and its depth increase did not reach significance, likely because of low power. CD4 TCRs associated with the vaccine covered the entire spike protein, and the dominant responses were in regions 160-218 and 743-854. Conclusions about previously exposed vaccinees are limited because only six or seven AZD1222 recipients were SARS-CoV-2 seropositive at baseline. Epitopes outside the regions mutated in the B.1.351 and B.1.1.7 variants were reportedly recognized by nearly half of the unique spike-specific TCRs. Because no samples from the day 14 peak response were available, repertoires could be characterized only after the peak T cell response. Participants were mostly white British, with more females than males. The authors suggested clonal diversity may have been underestimated.

The CDR3 regions of human TCRbeta chains were analyzed by immunosequencing. Under the source paper's analysis protocol: TCRs in the repertoires were compared against a reference library of SARS-CoV-2-specific TCRs that had been generated with the MIRA antigen-specificity platform. Breadth meant the fraction of unique TCRs that were SARS-CoV-2-associated, whereas depth meant the fraction of total T cells that were SARS-CoV-2-associated. Using the MIRA data, each spike-specific TCR was mapped to the spike region that the TCR reacts to and placed in a CD4 or CD8 class. Log10-transformed breadth and depth values were compared by one-way ANOVA with Sidak's multiple comparisons tests. Held by TCRdb, this immuneACCESS table contains in-frame sequences only and omits some clones. Under half of the omission traces to an unresolved V gene where checked; the cause of the rest is unknown. The D gene and trimming were derived from the DNA, and the V and J assignments and clone size from that table. This sample gives some 130,000 clones in total; over 85% of them show up just once. Approximately 7% of the sample belongs to the ten largest clones.

According to the study, the label for this sample's time point signals: about 28 days (+/-7) after the second vaccine dose. AZD1222 recipients with second doses at about 4 weeks or about 12 weeks were pooled, because spike-specific TCR depth and breadth did not differ between schedules. Samples from vaccinated people were obtained from the UK trials COV001 and COV002, which included a single-blind randomized controlled phase 2/3 trial of AZD1222 (ChAdOx1 nCoV-19) in healthy adults. For TCRbeta chain sequencing, PBMC samples from trial participants were taken at day 0 and at day 28 after the second dose. The source of this sequence is an adult who received the AZD1222 COVID-19 vaccine. The sequencing here drew on peripheral blood, taken 28 days after the second AZD1222 dose.

The sequenced DNA is TGTGCCAGCAGCGTGGTCCGGGCGCCGGGAGGGGATTCACCCCTCCACTTT. Its product reads: CASSVVRAPGGDSPLHF. The chain is encoded by TRBV9 joined to TRBJ1-6; TRBD1 is perhaps the D gene, given 5 matching bases. According to the germline V gene, CDR1 reads SGDLS and CDR2 reads YYNGEE. Counted from cysteine to phenylalanine, this CDR3 has 17 amino acids. Here the CDR3 DNA is all that survives: 51 bases in frame from base 1. Trimming takes 2 bases from V and 8 bases from J, and the germline ends sit 20 bases apart.